Detailed here is one T cell receptor (beta chain). Its target is unknown. One end of the junction fails to match germline, which may point to a read error. CD45RA+ naive and CD45RA-negative memory subsets were separated from CD4+ cells. The sample belongs to a study of shared clonotypes between healthy human individuals. Study-wide background: Each donor contributed plates that comprised three CD4 naive, three CD4 memory, two CD8 naive and one CD8 memory. Overall study findings and caveats: Approximately 5.1% was the fraction of naive CD4 clonotypes found shared across a few donors. The diversity represented, both genetic and in exposure history, was limited by few donors.

This CDR3 is 16 amino acids long. Looked up from germline, CDR1 is SGHRS and CDR2 is YFSETQ. The data were produced by immunoSEQ multiplex PCR, yet TCRdb's version contains in-frame clones alone and is incomplete. The sample records nearly 1,000,000 clones, approximately 80% being singletons. This TCR derives from a man aged 18 to 30 in good health. The rearrangement joins TRBV5-1 to TRBJ2-7; D gene unclear. The specimen sequenced was memory CD4+ T cells sorted from blood. The subset: CD45RA-negative fraction. The DNA for the CDR3 is TGCGCCAGCAGCATCGCCGCCCGGGTAGGGTCCTCCGAGCAGTACTTC. Protein product: CASSIAARVGSSEQYF. The variable domain in full, completed from reference TRBV5-1 and TRBJ2-7, reads KAGVTQTPRYLIKTRGQQVTLSCSPISGHRSVSWYQQTPGQGLQFLFEYFSETQRNKGNFPGRFSGRQFSNSRSEMNVSTLELGDSALYLCASSIAARVGSSEQYFGPGTRLTVT.